The clone carrying this TCR beta chain was seen once. A junction boundary mismatches the germline segment, possibly from a read error. The data were taken from a study of blood T cell repertoires in COVID-19. Study processing details: Estimates of nucleated cell counts were drawn from the amplification of reference gene primers. The method was immunoSEQ multiplex PCR; TCRdb's version includes in-frame clones alone and lacks a portion of them. V, J and clone size are taken as reported in that table, and D and trimming were inferred from the DNA itself. The data contain 75,000 to 100,000 clones, around 88% of them seen just once; the ten biggest clones take up almost 5.5%. Germline V gives CDR1 SGHAT, CDR2 FQNNGV. The CDR3 contains 14 residues.

The sample was peripheral blood. The TCR was taken from a man between 60 and 75 years old with acute or convalescent COVID-19. The chain joins TRBV11-2 to TRBJ1-2; 8 bases fit TRBD1. Here the CDR3 reads CASSLGTGNFGYTF. The CDR3 nucleotides are TGTGCCAGCAGCTTAGGGACAGGGAACTTTGGCTACACCTTC.